This TCR beta chain was recorded in a study of neoadjuvant anti-PD-1 for oral cavity cancer. The CDR3 covers 14 residues. Trimming cost V 6 bases and J 5 bases; bases outside gene matches: 6. Germline CDR1 is MGHDK and CDR2 is SYGVNS. This clone appeared a single time. The protocol was immunoSEQ multiplex PCR, while the TCRdb copy is restricted to in-frame clones and leaves out a portion. The top ten clones hold around 3.7% of a sample with about 68,000 clones, approximately 81% of them seen once. As to time point: after neoadjuvant nivolumab, at surgical resection. This receptor was taken from a person aged 35-80 years with oral cavity squamous cell carcinoma. The material sequenced was PBMCs, taken after nivolumab (anti-PD-1) treatment. This rearrangement joins TRBV25-1 to TRBJ2-2, with 7 bases aligning to TRBD1. CDR3 amino acids: CASRETGWTGELFF. CDR3 sequence (DNA): TGTGCCAGCAGGGAGACAGGGTGGACCGGGGAGCTGTTTTTT.